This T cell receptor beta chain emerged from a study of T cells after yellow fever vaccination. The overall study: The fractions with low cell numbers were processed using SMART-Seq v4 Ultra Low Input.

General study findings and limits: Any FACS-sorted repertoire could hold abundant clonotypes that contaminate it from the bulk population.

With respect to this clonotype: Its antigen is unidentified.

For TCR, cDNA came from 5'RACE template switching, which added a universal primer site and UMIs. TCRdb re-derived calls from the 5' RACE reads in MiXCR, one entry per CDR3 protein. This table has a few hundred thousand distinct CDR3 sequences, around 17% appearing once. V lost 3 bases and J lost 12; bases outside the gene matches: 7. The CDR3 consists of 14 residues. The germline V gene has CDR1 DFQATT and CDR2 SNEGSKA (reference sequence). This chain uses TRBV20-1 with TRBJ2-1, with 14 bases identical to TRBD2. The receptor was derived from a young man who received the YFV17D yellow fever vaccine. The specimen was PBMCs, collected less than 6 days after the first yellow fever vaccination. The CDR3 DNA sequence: TGCAGTGCTAGCGGCGGGACTAGCGGGGGTGGGCAGTTCTTC. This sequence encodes CSASGGTSGGGQFF.